This TCR beta chain was sequenced during a study of cytomegalovirus exposure and HLA in healthy donors. 13 Jbeta primers and 60 Vbeta primers were used for the PCR. Sequenced by immunoSEQ multiplex PCR; TCRdb stores in-frame clones only, minus some. The table lists approximately 110,000 clones, roughly 80% of them singletons. As concerns this clone: Its antigen is unknown.

Study-wide points: Fewer N-insertions than the approximately 700-donor mean were reportedly shown by an Asian-associated ancestry cluster in a later analysis. In a later analysis, TCR beta V- and J-gene trimming was associated with a missense DCLRE1C variant. HLA allele associations emerged for around 15,000 TCR beta sequences in a later analysis, at 0.05 false discovery rate.

V was shortened by 6 bases and J by 0 bases, with 9 bases between the two germline ends. The CDR3 has 14 amino acids. Germline V gene data show CDR1 as SGHTA and CDR2 as FQGNSA. This clonotype originated in a man aged 50-59 years in good health and CMV-seronegative. This sequence joins TRBV7-2 and TRBJ2-1; no firm D call. The sample consisted of PBMCs. The CDR3 nucleotides are TGTGCCAGCAGAGCACAGAGCTCCTACAATGAGCAGTTCTTC. It codes for CASRAQSSYNEQFF.